These T cell receptor beta chains were read from a single sample in a study of CD8 T cells in ankylosing spondylitis. TCRdb reanalysed the 5' RACE reads using MiXCR and keeps one entry per CDR3 protein. The profile covers some 25,000 distinct CDR3 sequences, with 2.5% appearing a single time and 6.5% to 9.5% taken by the ten largest. Input material: blood, either unsorted or a sorted T cell fraction (not recorded which). All receptors derive from a female donor with ankylosing spondylitis or in good health (not recorded which). Both conserved end residues are part of each CDR3. Each record gives: V gene, CDR3 length, D gene, J gene, clone size, CDR3 protein, CDR3 DNA. A D gene is named only where the DNA matches it firmly. A row's size may be missing; if present it is once, few, many or a size class.

V: TRBV9
length: 14
D: NA
J: TRBJ2-7
size: NA
CDR3: CASSVGPGTNEQYF
DNA: TGTGCCAGCAGCGTAGGTCCGGGGACCAACGAGCAGTACTTC

V: TRBV9
length: 14
D: NA
J: TRBJ2-2
size: many
CDR3: CASSQKGNTGELFF
DNA: TGTGCCAGCAGCCAAAAGGGAAACACCGGGGAGCTGTTTTTT

V: TRBV9
length: 14
D: NA
J: TRBJ2-3
size: many
CDR3: CASSVSGGRNTQYF
DNA: TGTGCCAGCAGCGTATCAGGGGGGAGGAATACGCAGTATTTT

V: TRBV9
length: 13
D: TRBD2
J: TRBJ2-5
size: many
CDR3: CASSSGLGETQYF
DNA: TGTGCCAGCAGCTCTGGACTAGGAGAGACCCAGTACTTC

V: TRBV9
length: 16
D: NA
J: TRBJ2-1
size: many
CDR3: CASSVGVTQGYNEQFF
DNA: TGTGCCAGCAGCGTAGGTGTGACGCAAGGGTACAATGAGCAGTTCTTC

V: TRBV9
length: 18
D: TRBD1
J: TRBJ2-1
size: medium-sized
CDR3: CASSVARDRQNLYNEQFF
DNA: TGTGCCAGCAGCGTAGCCCGGGACAGACAGAACCTCTACAATGAGCAGTTCTTC

V: TRBV9
length: 14
D: NA
J: TRBJ1-6
size: NA
CDR3: CASSVVDSNSPLHF
DNA: TGTGCCAGCAGCGTAGTCGATAGCAATTCACCCCTCCACTTT

V: TRBV9
length: 14
D: TRBD2
J: TRBJ2-7
size: many
CDR3: CASSSGTSSYEQYF
DNA: TGTGCCAGCAGTAGCGGGACAAGCTCCTACGAGCAGTACTTC

V: TRBV21-1
length: 11
D: NA
J: TRBJ2-3
size: many
CDR3: CASSSGVPQYF
DNA: TGTGCCAGCAGCAGCGGAGTTCCGCAGTATTTT

V: TRBV9
length: 16
D: TRBD1
J: TRBJ1-6
size: many
CDR3: CASNPDRGPTNSPLHF
DNA: TGTGCCAGTAACCCCGACAGGGGGCCTACTAATTCACCCCTCCACTTT

V: TRBV9
length: 17
D: NA
J: TRBJ2-3
size: many
CDR3: CASSGQGTTRGTDTQYF
DNA: TGTGCCAGCAGCGGACAAGGGACAACCCGGGGCACAGATACGCAGTATTTT

V: TRBV9
length: 16
D: NA
J: TRBJ2-1
size: many
CDR3: CASSVGVADSYNEQFF
DNA: TGTGCCAGCAGCGTAGGGGTAGCGGATTCCTACAATGAGCAGTTCTTC

V: TRBV9
length: 15
D: NA
J: TRBJ2-1
size: many
CDR3: CASSLGLGPYNEQFF
DNA: TGTGCCAGCAGCCTCGGACTCGGCCCCTACAATGAGCAGTTCTTC

V: TRBV9
length: 16
D: TRBD2
J: TRBJ2-1
size: many
CDR3: CASSARLAGGFDEQFF
DNA: TGTGCCAGCAGCGCGAGACTAGCGGGAGGTTTCGATGAGCAGTTCTTC

V: TRBV9
length: 14
D: TRBD1
J: TRBJ2-1
size: many
CDR3: CASGRTGAYNEQFF
DNA: TGTGCCAGCGGTAGGACAGGGGCTTACAATGAGCAGTTCTTC

V: TRBV9
length: 17
D: TRBD2
J: TRBJ2-1
size: medium-sized
CDR3: CASSVGRGLAGAHEQFF
DNA: TGTGCCAGCAGCGTAGGACGGGGACTAGCGGGAGCCCATGAGCAGTTCTTC

V: TRBV9
length: 14
D: NA
J: TRBJ2-3
size: many
CDR3: CASSVAGNADTQYF
DNA: TGTGCCAGCAGCGTAGCGGGGAACGCAGATACGCAGTATTTT

V: TRBV9
length: 19
D: TRBD2
J: TRBJ2-1
size: many
CDR3: CASSPRRTSGGLGYNEQFF
DNA: TGTGCCAGCAGCCCCCGTAGGACTAGCGGGGGCCTCGGATACAATGAGCAGTTCTTC

V: TRBV9
length: 14
D: NA
J: TRBJ1-2
size: many
CDR3: CASSVGLGSLGYTF
DNA: TGTGCCAGCAGCGTAGGTCTGGGGAGTCTTGGCTACACCTTC

V: TRBV9
length: 15
D: TRBD1
J: TRBJ2-7
size: many
CDR3: CASSVGQGGGYEQYF
DNA: TGTGCCAGCAGCGTAGGACAGGGTGGTGGATACGAGCAGTACTTC

V: TRBV9
length: 15
D: NA
J: TRBJ2-3
size: many
CDR3: CASSVQASLTDTQYF
DNA: TGTGCCAGCAGCGTTCAGGCTAGCCTCACAGATACGCAGTATTTT

V: TRBV9
length: 18
D: NA
J: TRBJ2-1
size: NA
CDR3: CASSAKDPLGISYNEQFF
DNA: TGTGCCAGCAGCGCCAAAGACCCACTAGGGATCTCCTACAATGAGCAGTTCTTC

V: TRBV9
length: 16
D: NA
J: TRBJ1-2
size: many
CDR3: CASSVGTTGGHYGYTF
DNA: TGTGCCAGCAGCGTAGGGACGACAGGAGGACACTATGGCTACACCTTC

V: TRBV9
length: 14
D: TRBD2
J: TRBJ2-3
size: many
CDR3: CASRRGESTDTQYF
DNA: TGTGCCAGCAGACGGGGGGAGAGCACAGATACGCAGTATTTT

V: TRBV9
length: 11
D: NA
J: TRBJ2-3
size: many
CDR3: CASSAGNTQYF
DNA: TGTGCCAGCAGCGCCGGGAATACGCAGTATTTT

V: TRBV9
length: 15
D: TRBD1
J: TRBJ2-5
size: many
CDR3: CASSARQGAGETQYF
DNA: TGTGCCAGCAGCGCAAGGCAGGGGGCAGGGGAGACCCAGTACTTC

V: TRBV9
length: 15
D: NA
J: TRBJ2-7
size: medium-sized
CDR3: CASSPTRAVNGEQYF
DNA: TGTGCCAGCAGCCCCACCCGGGCTGTAAATGGGGAGCAGTACTTC

V: TRBV9
length: 14
D: NA
J: TRBJ2-7
size: many
CDR3: CASSVGPTSYEQYF
DNA: TGTGCCAGCAGCGTAGGGCCGACTTCCTACGAGCAGTACTTC

V: TRBV9
length: 16
D: TRBD2
J: TRBJ2-2
size: many
CDR3: CASSVVGTSGAGELFF
DNA: TGTGCCAGCAGCGTAGTTGGGACTAGCGGTGCCGGGGAGCTGTTTTTT

V: TRBV9
length: 13
D: NA
J: TRBJ1-2
size: many
CDR3: CASRAQENYGYTF
DNA: TGTGCCAGCAGGGCCCAGGAAAACTATGGCTACACCTTC

V: TRBV9
length: 15
D: NA
J: TRBJ1-2
size: many
CDR3: CASSEVPGGIYGYTF
DNA: TGTGCCAGCAGCGAGGTACCTGGGGGGATCTATGGCTACACCTTC

V: TRBV9
length: 15
D: NA
J: TRBJ1-2
size: many
CDR3: CASSAQWGINYGYTF
DNA: TGTGCCAGCAGCGCCCAGTGGGGAATAAACTATGGCTACACCTTC

V: TRBV9
length: 16
D: TRBD2
J: TRBJ2-2
size: many
CDR3: CASSGSGGAVTGELFF
DNA: TGTGCCAGCAGCGGTAGCGGGGGGGCCGTGACCGGGGAGCTGTTTTTT

V: TRBV9
length: 14
D: NA
J: TRBJ1-4
size: many
CDR3: CASSKGVTNEKLFF
DNA: TGTGCCAGCAGCAAGGGGGTAACTAATGAAAAACTGTTTTTT

V: TRBV9
length: 15
D: NA
J: TRBJ1-5
size: many
CDR3: CASSVGPASGQPQHF
DNA: TGTGCCAGCAGCGTAGGCCCTGCGAGCGGTCAGCCCCAGCATTTT

V: TRBV9
length: 17
D: NA
J: TRBJ1-2
size: many
CDR3: CASSVDEIGGKNYGYTF
DNA: TGTGCCAGCAGCGTAGATGAGATTGGGGGGAAAAACTATGGCTACACCTTC

V: TRBV9
length: 15
D: NA
J: TRBJ2-7
size: NA
CDR3: CASSEGMGGSYEQYF
DNA: TGTGCCAGCAGCGAGGGAATGGGGGGTTCCTACGAGCAGTACTTC

V: TRBV9
length: 15
D: TRBD2
J: TRBJ2-1
size: many
CDR3: CASTPTSGSYNEQFF
DNA: TGTGCCAGCACCCCCACTAGCGGTTCCTACAATGAGCAGTTCTTC

V: TRBV9
length: 15
D: NA
J: TRBJ1-5
size: many
CDR3: CASNRDGNSNQPQHF
DNA: TGTGCCAGCAACCGGGACGGGAATAGCAATCAGCCCCAGCATTTT

V: TRBV9
length: 18
D: TRBD2
J: TRBJ2-3
size: many
CDR3: CASSPGTSGGANTDTQYF
DNA: TGTGCCAGCAGCCCCGGGACTAGCGGGGGGGCGAACACAGATACGCAGTATTTT

V: TRBV9
length: 17
D: NA
J: TRBJ2-5
size: many
CDR3: CASSVTGSPAGQETQYF
DNA: TGTGCCAGCAGCGTAACGGGTAGCCCTGCCGGTCAAGAGACCCAGTACTTC

V: TRBV9
length: 14
D: NA
J: TRBJ2-5
size: many
CDR3: CASSVGEGPETQYF
DNA: TGTGCCAGCAGCGTAGGAGAGGGACCAGAGACCCAGTACTTC

V: TRBV9
length: 15
D: TRBD2
J: TRBJ2-2
size: many
CDR3: CASSFGLVNTGELFF
DNA: TGTGCCAGCAGCTTTGGACTAGTAAACACCGGGGAGCTGTTTTTT